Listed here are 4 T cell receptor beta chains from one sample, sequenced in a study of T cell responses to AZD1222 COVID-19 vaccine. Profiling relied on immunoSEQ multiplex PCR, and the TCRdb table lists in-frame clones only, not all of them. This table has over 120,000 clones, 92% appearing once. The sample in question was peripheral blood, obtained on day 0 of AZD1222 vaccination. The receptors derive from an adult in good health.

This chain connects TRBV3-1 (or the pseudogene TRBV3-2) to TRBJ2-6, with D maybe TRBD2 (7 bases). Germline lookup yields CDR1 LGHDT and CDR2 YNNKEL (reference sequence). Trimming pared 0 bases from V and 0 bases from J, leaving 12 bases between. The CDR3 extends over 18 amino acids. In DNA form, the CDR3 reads TGTGCCAGCAGCCAAGATGGGGGGGCCCTCTCTGGGGCCAACGTCCTGACTTTC. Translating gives CASSQDGGALSGANVLTF.

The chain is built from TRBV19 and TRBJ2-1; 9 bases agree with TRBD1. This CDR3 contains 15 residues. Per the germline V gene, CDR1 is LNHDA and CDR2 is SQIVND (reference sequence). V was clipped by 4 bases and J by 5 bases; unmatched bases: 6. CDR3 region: CASSTGTGFNNEQFF. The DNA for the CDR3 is TGTGCCAGTAGTACTGGGACAGGGTTTAACAATGAGCAGTTCTTC.

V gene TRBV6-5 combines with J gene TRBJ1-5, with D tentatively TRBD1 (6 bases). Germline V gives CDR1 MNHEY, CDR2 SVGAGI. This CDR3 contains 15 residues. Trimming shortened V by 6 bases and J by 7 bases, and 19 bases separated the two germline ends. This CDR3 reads CASRPLGGREQPQHF. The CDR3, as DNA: TGTGCCAGCAGGCCTCTGGGGGGCAGGGAACAGCCCCAGCATTTT.

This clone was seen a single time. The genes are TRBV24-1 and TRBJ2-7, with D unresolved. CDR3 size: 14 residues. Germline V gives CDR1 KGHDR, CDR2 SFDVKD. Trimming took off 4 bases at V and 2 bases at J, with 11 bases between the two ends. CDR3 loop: CATSEGSYPYEQYF. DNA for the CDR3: TGTGCCACCAGTGAAGGGTCTTACCCCTACGAGCAGTACTTC.